A selection of T cell receptor beta chains follows, all from one sample in a study of post-analysis software for immune sequencing data. TCRdb passed the PCR reads through MiXCR, listing each CDR3 protein once. The profile shows some 890,000 distinct CDR3 sequences, roughly 50% of them singletons. Sequencing used blood. These receptors all stem from a girl aged 5 to 17 with multiple sclerosis. The CDR3 runs from the conserved cysteine through the conserved F or W. Fields, in order: CDR3 protein, CDR3 DNA, V gene, clone size, D gene, J gene. D genes are given only for firm matches. Clone sizes are given selectively: once, few, many, or a class where the clone is expanded.

CDR3: CAISVNVPGGREQFF; DNA: TGTGCCATCAGTGTTAATGTGCCCGGGGGCCGTGAGCAGTTCTTC; V: TRBV10-3; size: few; D: .; J: TRBJ2-1
CDR3: CAISTGQGIRSGGYTF; DNA: TGTGCCATCAGTACAGGACAGGGAATTAGGTCGGGTGGCTACACCTTC; V: TRBV10-3; size: .; D: TRBD1; J: TRBJ1-2
CDR3: CASSDRDRYNEQFF; DNA: TGTGCCAGCAGCGACCGGGACAGATACAATGAGCAGTTCTTC; V: TRBV11-2; size: .; D: TRBD1; J: TRBJ2-1
CDR3: CASSSGRQSEQYF; DNA: TGTGCCAGCAGTTCAGGAAGACAGTCCGAGCAGTACTTC; V: TRBV28; size: .; D: .; J: TRBJ2-7
CDR3: CASSVEGGAGGTYEQYF; DNA: TGTGCCAGCAGCGTAGAGGGGGGTGCGGGGGGAACCTACGAGCAGTACTTC; V: TRBV9; size: .; D: TRBD2; J: TRBJ2-7
CDR3: CASSVHSTTNTGEQFF; DNA: TGTGCCAGCAGCGTTCACTCCACAACAAACACCGGGGAGCAGTTCTTC; V: TRBV6-5; size: once; D: .; J: TRBJ2-1
CDR3: CASSSDPGRINYGYTF; DNA: TGTGCCAGCAGCTCCGATCCAGGCAGGATTAACTATGGCTACACCTTC; V: TRBV7-9; size: .; D: .; J: TRBJ1-2
CDR3: CASSPSWENYGYTF; DNA: TGTGCCAGCAGCCCGAGTTGGGAAAACTATGGCTACACCTTC; V: TRBV7-9; size: .; D: .; J: TRBJ1-2
CDR3: CASSTGQGWDEKLFF; DNA: TGCGCCAGCAGCACTGGACAGGGATGGGATGAAAAACTGTTTTTT; V: TRBV5-1; size: .; D: TRBD1; J: TRBJ1-4
CDR3: CASSYPDGGRQPQHF; DNA: TGTGCCAGCAGTTACCCAGATGGGGGTAGACAGCCCCAGCATTTT; V: TRBV6-6; size: .; D: .; J: TRBJ1-5
CDR3: CASRPEGARVSTDTQYF; DNA: TGTGCCAGCAGGCCGGAGGGGGCGAGGGTTAGCACAGATACGCAGTATTTT; V: TRBV7-9; size: .; D: .; J: TRBJ2-3
CDR3: CASSFPRGTSETQYF; DNA: TGTGCCAGCAGCTTCCCGAGGGGGACCTCAGAGACCCAGTACTTC; V: TRBV5-5; size: .; D: .; J: TRBJ2-5
CDR3: CSARVGTSTDTQYF; DNA: TGCAGTGCTAGAGTCGGGACTAGCACAGATACGCAGTATTTT; V: TRBV20-1; size: .; D: .; J: TRBJ2-3
CDR3: CSIEGTGGGTQYF; DNA: TGCAGCATTGAAGGGACAGGGGGAGGTACGCAGTATTTT; V: TRBV29-1; size: few; D: TRBD1; J: TRBJ2-3
CDR3: CASSRPGGTEAFF; DNA: TGTGCCAGCAGCCGTCCAGGGGGCACTGAAGCTTTCTTT; V: TRBV7-9; size: .; D: TRBD1; J: TRBJ1-1
CDR3: CASSSRRGYNEQFF; DNA: TGTGCCAGCAGCTCCCGTCGGGGTTACAATGAGCAGTTCTTC; V: TRBV6-2/TRBV6-3; size: few; D: .; J: TRBJ2-1
CDR3: CASSPGGPWNEQFF; DNA: TGTGCCAGCAGTCCCGGGGGTCCGTGGAATGAGCAGTTCTTC; V: TRBV5-6; size: .; D: .; J: TRBJ2-1
CDR3: CASSESRNEQFF; DNA: TGCGCCAGCAGCGAAAGCCGGAATGAGCAGTTCTTC; V: TRBV5-1; size: few; D: .; J: TRBJ2-1
CDR3: CSARDLEYRQNQPQHF; DNA: TGCAGTGCTAGAGATCTGGAATACAGGCAGAATCAGCCCCAGCATTTT; V: TRBV20-1; size: .; D: .; J: TRBJ1-5
CDR3: CASSPRQGRPYGYTF; DNA: TGCGCCAGCAGCCCACGACAGGGGCGACCCTATGGCTACACCTTC; V: TRBV5-1; size: .; D: TRBD1; J: TRBJ1-2
CDR3: CASSRDPGGSKDEQYF; DNA: TGTGCCAGCAGCCGAGATCCGGGGGGGTCTAAAGACGAGCAGTACTTC; V: TRBV5-4; size: few; D: TRBD2; J: TRBJ2-7
CDR3: CASSLPGLNYEQYF; DNA: TGTGCCAGCAGTTTACCCGGACTTAACTACGAGCAGTACTTC; V: TRBV12-3/TRBV12-4; size: .; D: .; J: TRBJ2-7
CDR3: CATSRGRGIGSDEQYF; DNA: TGTGCCACCAGCAGAGGTCGGGGTATAGGTAGCGACGAGCAGTACTTC; V: TRBV15; size: .; D: .; J: TRBJ2-7
CDR3: CSARDVGTSGRIRSYNEQFF; DNA: TGCAGTGCTAGAGATGTCGGGACTAGCGGGAGGATTCGCTCCTACAATGAGCAGTTCTTC; V: TRBV20-1; size: .; D: TRBD2; J: TRBJ2-1